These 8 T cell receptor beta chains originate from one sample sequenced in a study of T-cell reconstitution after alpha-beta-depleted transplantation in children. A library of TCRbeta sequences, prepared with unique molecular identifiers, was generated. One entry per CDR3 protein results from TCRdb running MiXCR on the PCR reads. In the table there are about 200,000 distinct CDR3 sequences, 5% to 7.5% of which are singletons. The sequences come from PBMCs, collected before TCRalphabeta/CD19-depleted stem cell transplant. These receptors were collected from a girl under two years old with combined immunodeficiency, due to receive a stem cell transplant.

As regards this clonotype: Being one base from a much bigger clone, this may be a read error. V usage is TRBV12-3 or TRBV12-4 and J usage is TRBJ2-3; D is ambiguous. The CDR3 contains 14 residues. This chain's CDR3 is CASSSGPNTDTEYF. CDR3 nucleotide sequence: TGTGCCAGCAGTTCCGGACCGAACACAGATACGGAGTATTTT.

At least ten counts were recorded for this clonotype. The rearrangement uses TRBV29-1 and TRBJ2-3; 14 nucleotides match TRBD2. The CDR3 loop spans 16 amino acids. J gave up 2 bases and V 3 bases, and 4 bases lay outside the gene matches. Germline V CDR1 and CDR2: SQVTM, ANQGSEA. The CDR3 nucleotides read TGCAGCGTTGACGGACTAGCGGGAGGAGACACAGATACGCAGTATTTT. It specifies CSVDGLAGGDTDTQYF.

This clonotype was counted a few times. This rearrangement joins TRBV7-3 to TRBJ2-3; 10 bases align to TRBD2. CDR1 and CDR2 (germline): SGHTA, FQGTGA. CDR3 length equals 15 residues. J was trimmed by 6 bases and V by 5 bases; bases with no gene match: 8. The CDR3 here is CASSVERGGLDTQYF. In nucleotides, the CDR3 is TGTGCCAGCAGCGTCGAGCGGGGGGGCCTCGATACGCAGTATTTT.

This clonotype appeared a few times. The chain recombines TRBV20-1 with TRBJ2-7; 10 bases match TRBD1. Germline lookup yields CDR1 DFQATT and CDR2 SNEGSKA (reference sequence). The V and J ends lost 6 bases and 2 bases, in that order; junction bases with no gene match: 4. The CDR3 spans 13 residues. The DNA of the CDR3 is TGCAGTGCCCAGACAGGGGGCGCCTACGAGCAGTACTTC. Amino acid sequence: CSAQTGGAYEQYF.

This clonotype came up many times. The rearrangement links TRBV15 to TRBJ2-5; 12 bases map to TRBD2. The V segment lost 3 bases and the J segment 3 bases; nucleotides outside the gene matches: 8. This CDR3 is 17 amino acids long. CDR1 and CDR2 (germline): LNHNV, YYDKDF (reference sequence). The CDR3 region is CATSRRRLAGVKETQYF. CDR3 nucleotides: TGTGCCACCAGCAGGCGGAGACTAGCGGGAGTAAAAGAGACCCAGTACTTC.

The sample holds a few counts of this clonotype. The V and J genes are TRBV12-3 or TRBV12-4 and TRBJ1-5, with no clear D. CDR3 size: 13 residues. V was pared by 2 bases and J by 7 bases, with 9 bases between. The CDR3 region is CASSLRREQPQHF. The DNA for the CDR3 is TGTGCCAGCAGTTTACGGAGGGAACAGCCCCAGCATTTT.

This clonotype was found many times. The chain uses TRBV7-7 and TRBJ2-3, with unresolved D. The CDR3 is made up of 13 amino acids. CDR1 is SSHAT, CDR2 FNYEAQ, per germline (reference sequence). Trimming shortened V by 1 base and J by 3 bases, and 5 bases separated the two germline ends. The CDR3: CASSLGETDTQYF. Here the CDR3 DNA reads TGTGCCAGCAGCTTAGGCGAGACAGATACGCAGTATTTT.

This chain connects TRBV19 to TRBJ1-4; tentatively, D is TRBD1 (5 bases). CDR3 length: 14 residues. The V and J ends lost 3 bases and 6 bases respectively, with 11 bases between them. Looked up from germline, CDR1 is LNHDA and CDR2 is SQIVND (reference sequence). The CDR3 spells CASSISPGHEKLFF. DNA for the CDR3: TGTGCCAGTAGTATCTCGCCAGGGCATGAAAAACTGTTTTTT.